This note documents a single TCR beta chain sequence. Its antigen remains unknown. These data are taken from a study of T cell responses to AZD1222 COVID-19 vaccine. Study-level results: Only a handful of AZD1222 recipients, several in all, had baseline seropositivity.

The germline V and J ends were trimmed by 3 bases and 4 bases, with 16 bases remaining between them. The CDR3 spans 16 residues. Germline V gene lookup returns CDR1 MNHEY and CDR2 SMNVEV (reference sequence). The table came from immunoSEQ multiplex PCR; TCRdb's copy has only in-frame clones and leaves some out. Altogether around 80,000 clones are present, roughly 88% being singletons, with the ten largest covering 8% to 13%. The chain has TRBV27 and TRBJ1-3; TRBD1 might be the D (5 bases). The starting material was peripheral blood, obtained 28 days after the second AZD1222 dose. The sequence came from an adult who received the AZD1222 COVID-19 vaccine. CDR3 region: CASSLSGSMGGNTIYF. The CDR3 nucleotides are TGTGCCAGCAGTTTGTCAGGGTCTATGGGCGGAAACACCATATATTTT.